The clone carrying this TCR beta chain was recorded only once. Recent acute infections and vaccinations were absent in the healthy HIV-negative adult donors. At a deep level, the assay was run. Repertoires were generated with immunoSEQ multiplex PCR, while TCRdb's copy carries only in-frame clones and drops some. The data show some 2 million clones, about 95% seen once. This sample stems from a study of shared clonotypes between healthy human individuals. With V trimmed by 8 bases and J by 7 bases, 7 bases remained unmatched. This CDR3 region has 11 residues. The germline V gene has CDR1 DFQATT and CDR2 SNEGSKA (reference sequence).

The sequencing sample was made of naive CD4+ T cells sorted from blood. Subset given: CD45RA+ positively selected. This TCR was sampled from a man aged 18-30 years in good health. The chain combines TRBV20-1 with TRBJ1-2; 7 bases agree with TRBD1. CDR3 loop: CSPEGATGYTF. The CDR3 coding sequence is TGCAGTCCGGAGGGGGCGACTGGCTACACCTTC.